This TCR beta chain was identified in a study of metastatic and nonmetastatic thyroid tumors. The entire patient cohort was treatment-naive prior to thyroid surgery. Only a few counts were recorded for this clone. TCRdb ran MiXCR on the PCR reads. In the table there are about 59,000 clones, 16% of which are singletons. CDR1 is MNHEY, CDR2 SVGEGT, per germline. J was trimmed by 5 bases and V by 8 bases; bases with no gene match: 18. This CDR3 has 17 amino acids. Sample: blood. V gene TRBV6-2 or TRBV6-3 combines with J gene TRBJ2-5; 9 nucleotides agree with TRBD2. The receptor was isolated from a male donor with papillary thyroid cancer or a benign thyroid nodule (not recorded which). Some clones in this sample may be carry-over from other donors' samples. The CDR3 nucleotides read TGTGCCAGCGGAGGGGGACTGGCGGGAGGGAATGTTGAGACCCAGTACTTC. Protein sequence: CASGGGLAGGNVETQYF.